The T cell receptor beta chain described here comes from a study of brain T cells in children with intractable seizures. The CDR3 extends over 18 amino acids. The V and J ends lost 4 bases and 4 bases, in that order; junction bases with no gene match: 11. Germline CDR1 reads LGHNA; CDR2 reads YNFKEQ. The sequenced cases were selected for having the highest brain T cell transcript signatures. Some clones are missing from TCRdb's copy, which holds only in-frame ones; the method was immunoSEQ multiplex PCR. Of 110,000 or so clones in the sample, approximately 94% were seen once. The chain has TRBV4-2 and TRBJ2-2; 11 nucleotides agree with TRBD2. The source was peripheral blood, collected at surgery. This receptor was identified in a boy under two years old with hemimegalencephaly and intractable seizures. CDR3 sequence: CASSRGAIAGGTTGELFF. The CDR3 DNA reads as TGTGCCAGCAGCCGAGGGGCTATAGCGGGAGGGACCACCGGGGAGCTGTTTTTT.